The TCR beta chain under discussion was sequenced for a study of blood T cell repertoires in COVID-19. Using immunoSEQ multiplex PCR, the repertoire was profiled, and TCRdb retains in-frame clones only, with some absent. The sample has 120,000 to 150,000 clones, 75% to 90% seen once; the top ten hold approximately 40%. Per the germline V gene, CDR1 is SGHTA and CDR2 is FQGNSA. Trimming cost V 1 base and J 7 bases; bases outside gene matches: 3. CDR3 size: 14 residues. V usage is TRBV7-2 and J usage is TRBJ2-1, with TRBD1 matching over 8 bases. This sequence originates from a man in his fifties who had recovered from COVID-19. Material: peripheral blood. CDR3 in amino acids: CASSLGTGGNEQFF. CDR3 coding DNA: TGTGCCAGCAGCTTAGGAACAGGGGGTAATGAGCAGTTCTTC.